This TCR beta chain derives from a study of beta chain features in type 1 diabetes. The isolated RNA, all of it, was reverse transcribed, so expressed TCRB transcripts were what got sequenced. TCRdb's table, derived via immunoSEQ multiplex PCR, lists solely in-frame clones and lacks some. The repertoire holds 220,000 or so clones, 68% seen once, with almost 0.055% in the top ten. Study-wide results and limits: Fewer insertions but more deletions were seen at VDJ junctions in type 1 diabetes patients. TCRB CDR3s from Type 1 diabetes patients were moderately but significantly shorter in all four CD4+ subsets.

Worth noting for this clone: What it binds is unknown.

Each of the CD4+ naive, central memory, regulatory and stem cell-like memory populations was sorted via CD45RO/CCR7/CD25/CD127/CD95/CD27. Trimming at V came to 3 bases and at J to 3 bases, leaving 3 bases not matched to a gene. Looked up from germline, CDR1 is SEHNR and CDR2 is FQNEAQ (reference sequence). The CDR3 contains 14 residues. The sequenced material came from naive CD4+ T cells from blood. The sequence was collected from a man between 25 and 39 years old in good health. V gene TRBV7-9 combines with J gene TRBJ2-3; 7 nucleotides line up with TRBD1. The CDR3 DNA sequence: TGTGCCAGCAGCTTTGACAGGGCTACAGATACGCAGTATTTT. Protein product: CASSFDRATDTQYF.